Sequencing of this T cell receptor (beta chain) was carried out in a study of cytotoxic CD8 clonotypes in ibrutinib-treated CLL (dated by TCRdb to the early 2020s). Study-level background: The cohort was composed of some ten relapsed/refractory and about 15 treatment-naive patients; IGHV unmutated status was identified in about 17 patients. Partial responses were observed in some 24 patients and complete responses in 2; after a median follow-up of 68 months, remission was maintained in 15 or so patients and progression was observed in approximately 12. The response samples were drawn at a median of 12 months into treatment, with a range of about 6 to 36 months. On average, each sample yielded 270,000 or so productive templates and tens of thousands of productive rearrangements. Of the approximately 86 participants in the trial, approximately 25 had longitudinal samples available. Cryopreserved peripheral blood mononuclear cells were obtained prior to treatment, at the time of response, and at either disease progression or sustained remission. Every sample from remission and from progressive disease was obtained while the patients were still on ibrutinib.

The time point label of this sample denotes: 20 to 25 months on ibrutinib. For TCR beta library preparation, about 2 micrograms of genomic DNA was extracted from cryopreserved PBMCs. Longitudinal blood samples from CLL patients on ibrutinib monotherapy were analyzed using high-throughput TCR beta sequencing. Patients were enrolled in a phase 2 open-label single-center ibrutinib monotherapy trial. A MiSeq instrument was used for deep resolution sequencing, which targeted depths ranging from 1 in 1 million up to 1 in 200,000 T cells, with coverage averaging 10x for each clonotype. TCR beta libraries were generated with the immunoSEQ hsTCRB Kit. Per the authors' processing: The data were analyzed with ImmunoSEQ Analyzer and ImmunoSEQ Data Assistant, and V, D and J gene assignments followed IMGT definitions. Clonality was computed as one minus normalized Shannon entropy of productive rearrangement frequencies, ranging from 0 to 1. Only overrepresented clonotypes making up at least 0.05% of the repertoire of each patient were included in the public clonotype analysis. Repertoires from thirteen age-matched healthy donors in immuneACCESS were used as clonality controls. The clones in this table, taken by TCRdb from immuneACCESS, are in-frame only. Not every clone is retained; where verified, under half of the shortfall comes from an unresolved V gene, and the cause of the rest is unknown. V and J calls and clone size follow that table, whereas D and trimming were derived from the DNA. The sample table holds some 130,000 clones, of which around 80% were seen once. Roughly 3.1% of the sample belongs to the ten largest clones.

V lost 6 bases and J lost 4 bases, and the count of bases not matched to a germline gene is 7. The germline V gene gives CDR1 as MNHEY and CDR2 as SVGAGI. There are 15 amino acids in the CDR3, from cysteine to phenylalanine inclusive. The DNA shown is the 45-base CDR3, in frame from base 1. Broad study findings and their caveats: Public clonotypes were found to be uncommon and were observed to contract or remain stable during treatment; the increase in clonality was shown to reflect expansion of private clonotypes at ibrutinib response. Baseline clonality was found to be higher than that of age-matched healthy donors and was strongly correlated with circulating CD8+ T-cell counts. An increase in clonality was observed at ibrutinib response, with clonality remaining stable during sustained remission and falling back toward baseline at progression. Lymph node repertoires were not examined, and the timing of sampling was not matched between patients in sustained remission and those whose disease progressed.

On this clone itself: Its target antigen remains unknown. There are no base qualities to consult, and no much larger clone falls within one base.

The TCR sequence derives from a human donor with chronic lymphocytic leukemia. The V and J genes are TRBV6-5 and TRBJ2-2, and 8 junctional nucleotides match TRBD1. Sequencing was performed on PBMCs, taken after 24 months of ibrutinib treatment. The CDR3 has the sequence CASSRQGASTGELFF. The bases are TGTGCCAGCAGCCGCCAGGGGGCTAGCACCGGGGAGCTGTTTTTT.